This entry lists 8 T cell receptor beta chains sequenced from one sample in a study of cytotoxic CD8 clonotypes in ibrutinib-treated CLL listed by TCRdb under 2021. The library was obtained by the immunoSEQ multiplex PCR assay. Held by TCRdb, this immuneACCESS table contains in-frame sequences only and omits some clones. Under half of the omission traces to an unresolved V gene where checked; the cause of the rest is unknown. Within this sample are 7,500 to 9,500 clones, with roughly three quarters of them counted one time only. In total, the top ten clones hold about two fifths of the sample. The sample in question was PBMCs, obtained before ibrutinib treatment. The receptor set was obtained from a human donor with chronic lymphocytic leukemia.

V gene TRBV28 combines with J gene TRBJ2-3; 13 bases are shared with TRBD2. Looked up from germline, CDR1 is MDHEN and CDR2 is SYDVKM. This CDR3 region has 16 residues. V shed 4 bases and J 4 bases; nucleotides not matched to a gene: 5. CDR3 amino acids: CASSSTSGRRADTQYF. CDR3 nucleotide sequence: TGTGCCAGCAGTTCGACTAGCGGGAGGAGGGCAGATACGCAGTATTTT.

The rearrangement links TRBV27 to TRBJ2-7; 8 bases are a match to TRBD1. Trimming at V came to 0 bases and at J to 6 bases, leaving 7 bases not matched to a gene. The CDR3 has 15 amino acids. In germline, CDR1 is MNHEY, CDR2 SMNVEV (reference sequence). The CDR3 DNA is TGTGCCAGCAGTTTATCCGGGGGCACAGGGGGCGAGCAGTACTTC. It yields the protein CASSLSGGTGGEQYF.

The rearrangement joins TRBV5-8 to TRBJ1-1, with D hard to call. The V end lost 5 bases, the J end lost 3 bases, and 8 bases lay between the germline ends. CDR3 size: 12 residues. CDR1 and CDR2 from the germline V gene are SGHTS and YDEGEE. The CDR3 sequence is CASSLRHTEAFF. The DNA of the CDR3 is TGTGCCAGCAGTCTAAGGCACACTGAAGCTTTCTTT.

The chain recombines TRBV28 with TRBJ1-5; tentative D call: TRBD1 (6 bases). V was cut by 5 bases and J by 4 bases, with 15 bases left in between. This CDR3 has 15 residues. CDR1 and CDR2 (germline): MDHEN, SYDVKM. The CDR3 region is CASSLAGTSNQPQHF. CDR3 in DNA: TGTGCCAGCAGTCTAGCCGGGACAAGTAATCAGCCCCAGCATTTT.

The chain has TRBV29-1 and TRBJ1-2; D gene unclear. The V gene's germline CDR1 is SQVTM and CDR2 ANQGSEA. With 1 base removed from V and 7 bases from J, the gap between germline ends came to 7 bases. This CDR3 contains 11 residues. The CDR3: CSVEGSAGYTF. The CDR3 DNA follows: TGCAGCGTTGAAGGGTCTGCTGGCTACACCTTC.

This clone has a single count. The rearrangement uses TRBV7-6 and TRBJ2-1; 8 bases fit TRBD2. Losses at the gene ends were 1 base for V and 7 bases for J; bases not matched to a gene: 6. There are 15 residues in the CDR3. Germline V gene lookup returns CDR1 SGHVS and CDR2 FNYEAQ. The CDR3 loop reads CASSLGGGRLNEQFF. CDR3 DNA sequence: TGTGCCAGCAGCTTAGGTGGCGGGAGGCTGAATGAGCAGTTCTTC.

This clone was seen just once. The J gene is TRBJ2-5, the V gene TRBV5-1; 7 nucleotides agree with TRBD2. The V and J ends lost 1 base and 5 bases, in that order; junction bases with no gene match: 5. The CDR3 is 14 amino acids. Germline CDR1 and CDR2: SGHRS and YFSETQ. CDR3 loop: CASSLRTSRETQYF. The CDR3 bases are TGCGCCAGCAGCTTGAGGACTAGTCGGGAGACCCAGTACTTC.

The chain employs TRBV5-4 and TRBJ1-4, with D possibly being TRBD1 (5 bases). Trimming cost V 0 bases and J 5 bases, with 5 bases left between them. From germline, CDR1 is SGHNT and CDR2 YYREEE (reference sequence). The CDR3 is 13 residues long. The CDR3 region has the DNA TGTGCCAGCAGCTTGGGGGGGAATGAAAAACTGTTTTTT. Protein sequence: CASSLGGNEKLFF.